The clone carrying this T cell receptor (beta chain) was found many times. Its antigen is undetermined. This sample was included in a study of T cell repertoires in cytomegalovirus infection. Across the study: Both a matching HLA type and CMV infection were indicated by public TCR beta signatures.

The CDR3 loop spans 16 amino acids. CDR1 is SGHTA, CDR2 FQGNSA, per germline. With 0 bases removed from V and 0 bases from J, the gap between germline ends came to 9 bases. TCRdb reprocessed the reads via MiXCR and lists one record per CDR3 protein. The sample includes fewer than 300,000 distinct CDR3 sequences, 20% to 30% of them seen just once. Study conclusions and caveats: The response measured ex vivo was dominated by TCR beta clonotypes (HLA-C-restricted and CMV-specific). Pooled public TCR beta family frequency picked out CMV carriers with the relevant HLA.

The clonotype was recovered from a human donor in good health (CMV status not recorded). Some clones in this sample may be carry-over from other donors' samples. The sample consisted of PBMCs. The V and J genes are TRBV7-2 and TRBJ1-3; D gene unclear. This chain's CDR3 is CASSLAPPSSGNTIYF. CDR3 nucleotide sequence: TGTGCCAGCAGCTTAGCCCCACCGAGCTCTGGAAACACCATATATTTT.